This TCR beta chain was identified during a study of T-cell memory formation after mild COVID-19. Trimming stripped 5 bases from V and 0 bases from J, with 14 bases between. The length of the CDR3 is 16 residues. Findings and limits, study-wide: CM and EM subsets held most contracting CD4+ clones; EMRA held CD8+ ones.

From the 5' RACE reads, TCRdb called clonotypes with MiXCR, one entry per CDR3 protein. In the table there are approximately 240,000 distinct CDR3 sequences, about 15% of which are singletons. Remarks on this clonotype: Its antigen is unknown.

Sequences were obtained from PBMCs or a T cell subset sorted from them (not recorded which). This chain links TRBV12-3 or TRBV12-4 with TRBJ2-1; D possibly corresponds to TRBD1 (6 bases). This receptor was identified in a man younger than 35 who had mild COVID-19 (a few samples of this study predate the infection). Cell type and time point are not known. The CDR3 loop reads CASSPRQVSSYNEQFF. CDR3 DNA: TGTGCCAGCAGTCCGAGACAGGTGAGCTCCTACAATGAGCAGTTCTTC.